This T cell receptor (beta chain) was obtained from a study of blood T cell repertoires in COVID-19. Background on the study: Acute-phase and convalescent COVID-19 samples originated in the United States, Italy and Spain. PBMCs, B-cell-depleted T cells, or T cells were the source of the cDNA or gDNA that made up the material.

The ends lost 1 base at V and 4 bases at J; junction bases unmatched: 9. The CDR3 has 17 residues. The V gene's germline CDR1 is LNHDA and CDR2 SQIVND (reference sequence). Original analysis: Scientists estimated how many nucleated cells there were by amplifying reference gene primers. Assay used: immunoSEQ multiplex PCR; TCRdb lists only in-frame clones, some missing. V and J calls and clone size follow that table, whereas D and trimming were derived from the DNA. The sample includes roughly 250,000 clones, about 88% of them seen just once. The source is a middle-aged woman who had recovered from COVID-19. Sequencing was done on a sample of peripheral blood. The rearrangement uses TRBV19 and TRBJ2-4, with 8 positions matching TRBD1. The CDR3 DNA sequence: TGTGCCAGTAGTATAGGGATACAGGGGGATGTTAAAAACATTCAGTACTTC. Its translation: CASSIGIQGDVKNIQYF.